The 6 T cell receptor beta chains reported below all come from one sample, sequenced in a study of spatial heterogeneity in lung cancer. TCRdb re-derived calls from the 5' RACE reads in MiXCR, one entry per CDR3 protein. The sample lists some 100,000 distinct CDR3 sequences; less than 15% were seen once. Time point denoted: sample taken at primary tumor resection. The sequenced material consisted of unsorted whole RNA from tumor, nontumor lung or frozen PBMC. The starting material was PBMCs, obtained at surgery. Source of these receptors: a male donor with early-stage non-small cell lung cancer.

This clonotype was detected many times. V gene TRBV7-2 combines with J gene TRBJ1-6; possibly TRBD1 for D (6 bases). CDR3 length: 16 amino acids. V lost 1 base to trimming and J lost 5 bases, with 12 bases between them. The germline CDR1 and CDR2 sequences are SGHTA and FQGNSA. The CDR3 DNA reads as TGTGCCAGCAGCTTAGTTTCCGGGACAAATAATTCACCCCTCCACTTT. Its translation: CASSLVSGTNNSPLHF.

In this sample, this clonotype turned up a few times. The genes are TRBV7-9 and TRBJ2-5; D possibly corresponds to TRBD1 (6 bases). The CDR3 is 14 amino acids. CDR1 is SEHNR and CDR2 is FQNEAQ in the germline V gene (reference sequence). Between the trimmed V and J ends, which lost 3 bases and 1 base, there was a span of 9 bases. CDR3 sequence (DNA): TGTGCCAGCAGCTTTGGGGGCTCCCAAGAGACCCAGTACTTC. Protein sequence: CASSFGGSQETQYF.

Only a few counts were recorded for this clonotype. V is TRBV12-3 or TRBV12-4 and J is TRBJ1-3; D uncertain. CDR3 size: 13 residues. With 2 bases removed from V and 0 bases from J, the gap between germline ends came to 2 bases. DNA for the CDR3: TGTGCCAGCAGTTTAAGCTCTGGAAACACCATATATTTT. It is translated as CASSLSSGNTIYF.

This clonotype appeared a few times. The rearrangement joins TRBV29-1 to TRBJ2-5, with a possible D match to TRBD2 (6 bases). The CDR3 consists of 15 residues. The ends were cut back, 1 base at V and 5 bases at J, with 17 bases in the middle. Germline loops: CDR1 SQVTM, CDR2 ANQGSEA. The CDR3 nucleotides read TGCAGCGTTGAAGTTCCCCAGGGAGGTTCGGAGACCCAGTACTTC. Translation gives CSVEVPQGGSETQYF. The full variable domain, completed using reference TRBV29-1 and TRBJ2-5, is SAVISQKPSRDICQRGTSLTIQCQVDSQVTMMFWYRQQPGQSLTLIATANQGSEATYESGFVIDKFPISRPNLTFSTLTVSNMSPEDSSIYLCSVEVPQGGSETQYFGPGTRLLVL.

In regard to this clonotype: Mismatch with germline at one junction end may stem from a read error. The rearrangement uses TRBV5-1 and TRBJ2-2, with TRBD2 identical over 12 bases. The CDR3 runs 16 residues. CDR1 and CDR2 from the germline V gene are SGHRS and YFSETQ. The DNA of the CDR3 is TGCGCCAGCAGCCCCAGGACTAGCGGGAACACCGGGGAGCTGGTTTTT. Translation gives CASSPRTSGNTGELVF.

This clonotype was recorded a few times. This chain links TRBV7-2 with TRBJ2-5, with 10 positions matching TRBD2. The length of the CDR3 is 16 residues. Germline V CDR1 and CDR2: SGHTA, FQGNSA. J gave up 2 bases and V 0 bases, and 3 bases lay outside the gene matches. CDR3 coding DNA: TGTGCCAGCAGCTTAGCAGTTAGCGGGGGGCAAGAGACCCAGTACTTC. The encoded protein is CASSLAVSGGQETQYF.